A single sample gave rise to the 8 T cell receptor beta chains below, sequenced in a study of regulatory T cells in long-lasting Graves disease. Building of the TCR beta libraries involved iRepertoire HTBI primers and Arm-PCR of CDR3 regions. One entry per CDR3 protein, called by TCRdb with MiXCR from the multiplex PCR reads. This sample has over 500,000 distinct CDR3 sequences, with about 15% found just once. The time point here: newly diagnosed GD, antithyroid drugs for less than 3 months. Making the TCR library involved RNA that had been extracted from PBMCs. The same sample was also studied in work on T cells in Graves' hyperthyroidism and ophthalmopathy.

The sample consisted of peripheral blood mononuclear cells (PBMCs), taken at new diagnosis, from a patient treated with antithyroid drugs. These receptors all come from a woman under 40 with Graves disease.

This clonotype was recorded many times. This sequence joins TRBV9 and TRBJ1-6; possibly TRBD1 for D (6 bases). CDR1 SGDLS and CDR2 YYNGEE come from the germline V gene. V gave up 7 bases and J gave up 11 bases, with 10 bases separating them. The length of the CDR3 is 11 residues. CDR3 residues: CASGQSTPLHF. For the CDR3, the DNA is TGTGCCAGCGGACAGTCGACACCCCTCCACTTT.

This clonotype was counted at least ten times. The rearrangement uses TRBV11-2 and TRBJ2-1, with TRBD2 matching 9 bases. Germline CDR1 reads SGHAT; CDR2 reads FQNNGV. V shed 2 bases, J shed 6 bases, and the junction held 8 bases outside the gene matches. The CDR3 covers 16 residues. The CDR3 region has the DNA TGTGCCAGCAGCTTATCCGCCCTAGCGGGACGCAATGAGCAGTTCTTC. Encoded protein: CASSLSALAGRNEQFF.

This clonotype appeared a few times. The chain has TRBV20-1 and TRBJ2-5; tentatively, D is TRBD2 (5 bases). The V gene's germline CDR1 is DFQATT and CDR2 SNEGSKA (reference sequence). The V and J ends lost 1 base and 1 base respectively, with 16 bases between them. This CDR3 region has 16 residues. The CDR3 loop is CSARVLKRGFQETQYF. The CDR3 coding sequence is TGCAGTGCTAGAGTCCTCAAGCGAGGGTTCCAAGAGACCCAGTACTTC.

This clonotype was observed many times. CDR3 bases: TGTGCCAGCAGCCGGGACAGCCCTAACTATGGCTACACCTTC. As protein: CASSRDSPNYGYTF. The chain combines TRBV2 with TRBJ1-2, with 7 bases identical to TRBD1. With 6 bases clipped from V and 0 bases from J, the junction kept 4 bases outside the gene matches. CDR3 length: 14 residues. Germline CDR1 SNHLY, CDR2 FYNNEI.

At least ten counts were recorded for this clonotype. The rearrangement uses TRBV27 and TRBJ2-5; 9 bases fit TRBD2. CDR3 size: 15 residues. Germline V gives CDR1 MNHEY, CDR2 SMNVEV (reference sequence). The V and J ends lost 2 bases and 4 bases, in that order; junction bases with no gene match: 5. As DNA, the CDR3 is TGTGCCAGCAGTTTAACTGGCGGGAGGGTAGAGACCCAGTACTTC. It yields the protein CASSLTGGRVETQYF.

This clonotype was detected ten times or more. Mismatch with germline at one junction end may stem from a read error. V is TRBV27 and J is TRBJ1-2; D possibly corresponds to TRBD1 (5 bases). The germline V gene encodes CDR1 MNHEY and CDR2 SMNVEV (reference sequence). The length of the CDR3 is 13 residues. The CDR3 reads CASRETSGTSVLF. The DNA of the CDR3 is TGTGCCAGCAGGGAAACGTCCGGGACCTCCGTACTTTTC.

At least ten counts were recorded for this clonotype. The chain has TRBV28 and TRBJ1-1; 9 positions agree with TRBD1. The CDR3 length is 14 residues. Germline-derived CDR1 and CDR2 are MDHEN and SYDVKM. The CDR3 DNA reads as TGTGCTTCAAAGGGGACAGGGCGAAACACTGAAGCTTTCTTT. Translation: CASKGTGRNTEAFF. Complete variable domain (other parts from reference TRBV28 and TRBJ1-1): DVKVTQSSRYLVKRTGEKVFLECVQDMDHENMFWYRQDPGLGLRLIYFSYDVKMKEKGDIPEGYSVSREKKERFSLILESASTNQTSMYLCASKGTGRNTEAFFGQGTRLTVV.

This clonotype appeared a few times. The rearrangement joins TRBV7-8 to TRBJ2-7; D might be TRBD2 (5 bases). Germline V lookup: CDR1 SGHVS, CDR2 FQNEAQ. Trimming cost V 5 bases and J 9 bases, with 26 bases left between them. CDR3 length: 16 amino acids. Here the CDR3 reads CASSPHLGVSIRGQYF. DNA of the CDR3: TGTGCCAGCAGCCCACATCTCGGGGTTTCGATACGTGGGCAGTACTTC.